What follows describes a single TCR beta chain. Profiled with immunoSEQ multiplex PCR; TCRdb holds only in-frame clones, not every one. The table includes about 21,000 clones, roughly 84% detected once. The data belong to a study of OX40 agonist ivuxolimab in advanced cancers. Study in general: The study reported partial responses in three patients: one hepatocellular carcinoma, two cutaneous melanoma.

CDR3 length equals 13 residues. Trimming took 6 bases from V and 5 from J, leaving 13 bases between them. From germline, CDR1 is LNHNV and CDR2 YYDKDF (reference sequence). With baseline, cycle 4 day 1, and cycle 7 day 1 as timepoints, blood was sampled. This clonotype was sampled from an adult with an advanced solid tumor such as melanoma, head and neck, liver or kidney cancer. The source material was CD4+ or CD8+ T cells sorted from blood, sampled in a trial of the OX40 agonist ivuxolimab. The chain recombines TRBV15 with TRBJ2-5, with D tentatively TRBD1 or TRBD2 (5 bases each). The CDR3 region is CATRTGPRETQYF. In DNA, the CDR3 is TGTGCCACCAGGACGGGGCCCCGGGAGACCCAGTACTTC.